The following is a T cell receptor (beta chain) sequence with its context. This specimen comes from a study of cytomegalovirus exposure and HLA in healthy donors. This CDR3 contains 14 residues. Germline V gene data show CDR1 as GTSNPN and CDR2 as SVGIG (reference sequence). The germline V and J ends were trimmed by 4 bases and 10 bases, with 17 bases remaining between them. PCR amplification relied on 60 Vbeta primers (plus 13 Jbeta primers). This table comes from immunoSEQ multiplex PCR, and its TCRdb copy is limited to in-frame clones, with some not included. Of approximately 160,000 clones listed, around four fifths are singletons.

Input material: PBMCs. The J gene is TRBJ1-6, the V gene TRBV30; D gene unclear. This receptor was identified in a woman between 50 and 59 years old in good health and CMV-seropositive. The CDR3 DNA follows: TGTGCCTGGAAAACGGCCGGGGTGGGATCACCCCTCCACTTT. Encoded protein: CAWKTAGVGSPLHF.